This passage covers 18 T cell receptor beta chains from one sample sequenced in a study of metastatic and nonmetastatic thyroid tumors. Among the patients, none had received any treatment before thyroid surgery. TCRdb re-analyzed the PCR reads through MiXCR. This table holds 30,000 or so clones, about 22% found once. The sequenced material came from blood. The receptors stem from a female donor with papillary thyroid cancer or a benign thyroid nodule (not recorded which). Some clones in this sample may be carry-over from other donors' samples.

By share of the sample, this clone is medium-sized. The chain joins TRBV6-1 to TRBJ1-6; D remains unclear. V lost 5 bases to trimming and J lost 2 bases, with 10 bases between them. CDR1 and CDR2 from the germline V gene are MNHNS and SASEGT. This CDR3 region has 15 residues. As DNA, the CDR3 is TGTGCCAGCAGTTTTCAGACAACCTATAATTCACCCCTCCACTTT. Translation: CASSFQTTYNSPLHF.

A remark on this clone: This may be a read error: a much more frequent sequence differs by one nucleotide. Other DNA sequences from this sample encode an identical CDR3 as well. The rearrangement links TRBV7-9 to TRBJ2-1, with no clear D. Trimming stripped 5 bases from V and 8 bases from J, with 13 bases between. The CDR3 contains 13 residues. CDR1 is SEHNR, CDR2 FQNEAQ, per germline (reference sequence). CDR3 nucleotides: TGTGCCAGCAGCCGCGGCTTGGTCGATGAGCAGTTCTTC. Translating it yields CASSRGLVDEQFF.

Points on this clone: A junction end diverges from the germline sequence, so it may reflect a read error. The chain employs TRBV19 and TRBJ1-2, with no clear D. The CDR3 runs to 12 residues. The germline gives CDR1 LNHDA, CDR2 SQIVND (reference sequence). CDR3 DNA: TGTGTCAGTAGTATTCGAGGTCCAGGCTACACCTTC. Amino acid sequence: CVSSIRGPGYTF. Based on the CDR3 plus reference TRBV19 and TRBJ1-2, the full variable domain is DGGITQSPKYLFRKEGQNVTLSCEQNLNHDAMYWYRQDPGQGLRLIYYSQIVNDFQKGDIAEGYSVSREKKESFPLTVTSAQKNPTAFYLCVSSIRGPGYTFGSGTRLTVV.

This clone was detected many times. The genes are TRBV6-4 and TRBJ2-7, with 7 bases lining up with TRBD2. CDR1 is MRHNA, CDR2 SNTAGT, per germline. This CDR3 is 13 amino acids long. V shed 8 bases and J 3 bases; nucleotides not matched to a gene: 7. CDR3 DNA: TGTGCCAGCGGAAGACTAGCAAACTACGAGCAGTACTTC. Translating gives CASGRLANYEQYF.

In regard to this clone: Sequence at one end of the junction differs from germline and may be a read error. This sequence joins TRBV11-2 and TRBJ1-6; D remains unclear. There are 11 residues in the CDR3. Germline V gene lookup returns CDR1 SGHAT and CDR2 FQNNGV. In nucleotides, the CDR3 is TGTGCCAGCAGCCTGGAATCACACCTCCACTTT. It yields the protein CASSLESHLHF.

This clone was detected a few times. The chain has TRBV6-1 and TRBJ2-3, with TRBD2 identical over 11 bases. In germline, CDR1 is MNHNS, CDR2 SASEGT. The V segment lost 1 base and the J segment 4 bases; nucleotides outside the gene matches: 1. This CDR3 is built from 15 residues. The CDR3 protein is CASSEVSGGADTQYF. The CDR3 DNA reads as TGTGCCAGCAGTGAAGTTAGCGGGGGGGCAGATACGCAGTATTTT.

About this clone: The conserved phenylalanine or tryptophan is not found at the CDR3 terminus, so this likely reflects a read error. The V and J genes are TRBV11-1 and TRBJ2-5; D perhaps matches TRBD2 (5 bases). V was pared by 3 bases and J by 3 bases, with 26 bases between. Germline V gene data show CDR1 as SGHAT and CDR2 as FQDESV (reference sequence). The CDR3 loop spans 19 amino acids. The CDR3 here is CASSFRWARTVLVEETQYL. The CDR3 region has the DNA TGTGCCAGCAGCTTTCGGTGGGCGAGGACTGTGCTTGTCGAAGAGACCCAGTACCTC.

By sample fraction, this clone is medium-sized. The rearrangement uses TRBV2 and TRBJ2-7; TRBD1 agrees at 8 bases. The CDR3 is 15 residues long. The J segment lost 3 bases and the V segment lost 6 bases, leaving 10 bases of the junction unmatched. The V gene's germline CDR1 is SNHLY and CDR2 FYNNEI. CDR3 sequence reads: CASRDRGAFNYEQYF. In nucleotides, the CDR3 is TGTGCCAGCAGAGACAGGGGTGCTTTCAACTACGAGCAGTACTTC.

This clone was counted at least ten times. CDR3 DNA: TGTGCCAGCACCATACAGGGCGAAGAGACCGGGGAGCTGTTTTTT. Translated: CASTIQGEETGELFF. This chain uses TRBV11-1 with TRBJ2-2; maybe TRBD1 (6 bases). Trimming removed 7 bases at V and 5 bases at J, with 17 bases between. This CDR3 has 15 residues. In germline, CDR1 is SGHAT, CDR2 FQDESV (reference sequence).

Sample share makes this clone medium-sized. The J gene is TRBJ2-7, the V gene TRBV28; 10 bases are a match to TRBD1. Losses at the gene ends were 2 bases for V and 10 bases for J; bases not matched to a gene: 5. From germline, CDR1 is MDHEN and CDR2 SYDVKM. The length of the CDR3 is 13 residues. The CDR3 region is CASSLTGTGEQYF. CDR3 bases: TGTGCCAGCAGTTTAACCGGGACAGGGGAACAGTACTTC.

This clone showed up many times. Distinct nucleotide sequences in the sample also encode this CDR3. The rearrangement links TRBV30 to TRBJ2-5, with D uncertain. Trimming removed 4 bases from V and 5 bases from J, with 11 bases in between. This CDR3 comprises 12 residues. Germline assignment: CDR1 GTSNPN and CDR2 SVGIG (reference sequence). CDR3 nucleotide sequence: TGTGCCTGGAATAAAGGACCCGAGACCCAGTACTTC. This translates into CAWNKGPETQYF.

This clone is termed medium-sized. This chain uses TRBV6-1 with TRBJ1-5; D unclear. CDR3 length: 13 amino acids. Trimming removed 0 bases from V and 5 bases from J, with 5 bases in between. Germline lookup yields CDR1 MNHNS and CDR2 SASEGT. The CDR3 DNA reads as TGTGCCAGCAGTGAAGCGGGATATCAGCCCCAGCATTTT. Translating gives CASSEAGYQPQHF.

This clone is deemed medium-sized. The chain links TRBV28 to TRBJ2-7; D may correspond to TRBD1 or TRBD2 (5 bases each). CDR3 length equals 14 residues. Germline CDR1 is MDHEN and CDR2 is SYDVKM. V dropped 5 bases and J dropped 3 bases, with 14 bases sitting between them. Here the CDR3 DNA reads TGTGCCAGCAGTGTAAACCGGGACCACTACGAGCAGTACTTC. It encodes CASSVNRDHYEQYF.

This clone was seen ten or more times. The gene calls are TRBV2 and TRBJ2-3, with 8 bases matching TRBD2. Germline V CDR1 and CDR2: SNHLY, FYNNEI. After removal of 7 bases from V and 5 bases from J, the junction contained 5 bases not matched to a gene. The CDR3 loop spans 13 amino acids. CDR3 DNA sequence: TGTGCCAGCACCCGGCTAGCGGGAGATACGCAGTATTTT. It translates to CASTRLAGDTQYF.

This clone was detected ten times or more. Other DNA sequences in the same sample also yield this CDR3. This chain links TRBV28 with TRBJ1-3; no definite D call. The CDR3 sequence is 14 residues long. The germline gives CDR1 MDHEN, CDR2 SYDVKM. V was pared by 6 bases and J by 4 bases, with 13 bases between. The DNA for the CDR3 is TGTGCCAGCAGCTTCTTGGAAGGAGGAAACACCATATATTTT. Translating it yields CASSFLEGGNTIYF.

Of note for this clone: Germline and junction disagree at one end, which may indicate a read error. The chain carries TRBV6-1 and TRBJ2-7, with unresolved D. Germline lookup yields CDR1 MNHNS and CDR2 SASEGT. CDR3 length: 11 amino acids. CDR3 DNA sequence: TGCGCCAGCATCGCCCAACTGGTGCAGTACTTC. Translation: CASIAQLVQYF.

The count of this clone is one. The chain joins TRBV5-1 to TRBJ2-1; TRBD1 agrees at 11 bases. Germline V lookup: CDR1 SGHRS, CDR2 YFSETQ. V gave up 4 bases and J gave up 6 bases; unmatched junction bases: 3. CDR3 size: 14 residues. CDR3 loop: CASSGGTGGNEQFF. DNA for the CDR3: TGCGCCAGCAGCGGCGGGACAGGGGGCAATGAGCAGTTCTTC.

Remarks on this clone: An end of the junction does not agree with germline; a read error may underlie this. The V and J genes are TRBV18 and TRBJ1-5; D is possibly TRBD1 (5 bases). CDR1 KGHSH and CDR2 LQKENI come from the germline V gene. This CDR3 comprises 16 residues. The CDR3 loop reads CACSPQAGYDNQPQHF. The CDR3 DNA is TGTGCCTGCTCACCCCAGGCAGGGTACGACAATCAGCCCCAGCATTTT.